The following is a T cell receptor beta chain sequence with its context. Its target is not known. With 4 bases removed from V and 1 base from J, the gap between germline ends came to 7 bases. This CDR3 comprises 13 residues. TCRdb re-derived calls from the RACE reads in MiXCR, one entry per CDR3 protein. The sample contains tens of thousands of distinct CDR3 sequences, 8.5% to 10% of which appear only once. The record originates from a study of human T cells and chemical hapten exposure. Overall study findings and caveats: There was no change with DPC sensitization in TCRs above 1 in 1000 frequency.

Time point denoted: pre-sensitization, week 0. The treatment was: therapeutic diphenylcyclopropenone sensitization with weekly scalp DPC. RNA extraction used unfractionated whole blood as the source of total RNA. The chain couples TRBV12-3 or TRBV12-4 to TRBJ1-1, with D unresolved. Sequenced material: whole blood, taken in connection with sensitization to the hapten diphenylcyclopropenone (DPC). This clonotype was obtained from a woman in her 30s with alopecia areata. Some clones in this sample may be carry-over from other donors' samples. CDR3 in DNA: TGTGCCAGCAGTTCAGGATGGAACACTGAAGCTTTCTTT. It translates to CASSSGWNTEAFF.